The 10 T cell receptor beta chains given below trace back to one sample, sequenced in a study of T cells in Graves' hyperthyroidism and ophthalmopathy. Authors of the study amplified TCR beta CDR3 regions from RNA transcripts. First-round RT-PCR with HTBI primers amplified the TCR CDR3 region. TCRdb called the multiplex PCR reads again in MiXCR, with one record for every CDR3 protein. The repertoire consists of around 450,000 distinct CDR3 sequences, with approximately 14% occurring once and the leading ten covering 5.3%. The material sequenced was blood. These receptors all come from a woman aged 18-30 years with Graves' hyperthyroidism.

This clonotype was seen many times. The chain links TRBV6-2 or TRBV6-3 to TRBJ2-1, with TRBD2 as a possible D gene (5 bases). The CDR3 is made up of 14 amino acids. Germline CDR1 is MNHEY and CDR2 is SVGEGT. Trimming took 0 bases from V and 5 from J, leaving 8 bases between them. In DNA form, the CDR3 reads TGTGCCAGCAGTTACTCGATCGGGAACAATGAGCAGTTCTTC. Protein sequence: CASSYSIGNNEQFF.

The chain couples TRBV4-1 to TRBJ1-1, with D unclear. Germline CDR1 and CDR2: MGHRA and YSYEKL. V lost 0 bases and J lost 4, with 9 bases in between. CDR3 length: 14 amino acids. CDR3 in DNA: TGCGCCAGCAGCCAAGAATTGCGAGGCACTGAAGCTTTCTTT. It yields the protein CASSQELRGTEAFF.

This clonotype was recorded many times. The rearrangement links TRBV7-3 to TRBJ2-3; D perhaps matches TRBD2 (6 bases). V was cut by 2 bases and J by 4 bases, with 13 bases left in between. The length of the CDR3 is 15 residues. Looked up from germline, CDR1 is SGHTA and CDR2 is FQGTGA. This CDR3 reads CASSLGSGAADTQYF. DNA for the CDR3: TGTGCCAGCAGCTTAGGCTCGGGAGCAGCAGATACGCAGTATTTT.

The V and J genes are TRBV4-1 and TRBJ1-4; no firm D call. Germline assignment: CDR1 MGHRA and CDR2 YSYEKL. There are 15 residues in the CDR3. V lost 1 base to trimming and J lost 4 bases, with 10 bases between them. The CDR3 sequence: CASSQGYSRNEKLFF. CDR3 DNA sequence: TGCGCCAGCAGCCAAGGCTACAGTCGTAATGAAAAACTGTTTTTT.

The chain couples TRBV7-9 to TRBJ2-7; D possibly matches TRBD1 or TRBD2 (5 bases each). Germline assignment: CDR1 SEHNR and CDR2 FQNEAQ (reference sequence). V dropped 0 bases and J dropped 3 bases, with 21 bases sitting between them. The CDR3 sequence is 18 residues long. The CDR3 coding sequence is TGTGCCAGCAGCTTAGCGGGGGATGTCGAGGGGCCTAACTACGAGCAGTACTTC. Translated, it gives CASSLAGDVEGPNYEQYF.

The sample holds many counts of this clonotype. This chain links TRBV6-1 with TRBJ1-1, with D possibly matching TRBD1 (5 bases). The CDR3 has 18 amino acids. Per germline, CDR1 MNHNS and CDR2 SASEGT. V shed 1 base and J shed 0 bases, with 18 bases lying between them. The CDR3 DNA is TGTGCCAGCAGTGAAGTCTTGGCGACAGCTCTCATGAACACTGAAGCTTTCTTT. Protein product: CASSEVLATALMNTEAFF.

V is TRBV5-6 and J is TRBJ1-2, with D maybe TRBD1 (6 bases). Trimming removed 0 bases at V and 2 bases at J, with 8 bases between. CDR1 and CDR2 (germline): SGHDT, YYEEEE. This CDR3 comprises 14 residues. Written as DNA, the CDR3 is TGTGCCAGCAGCTTGGCGGGACAAAACTATGGCTACACCTTC. This codes for CASSLAGQNYGYTF.

This clonotype occurred many times. The chain's CDR3 is CASSSSGTANTGELFF. Written as DNA, the CDR3 is TGTGCCAGCAGTTCTAGCGGGACAGCGAACACCGGGGAGCTGTTTTTT. The chain uses TRBV27 and TRBJ2-2; 9 positions agree with TRBD2. Germline CDR1 MNHEY, CDR2 SMNVEV (reference sequence). Trimming removed 4 bases from V and 0 bases from J; junction bases left unmatched: 3. This CDR3 contains 16 residues.

This clonotype showed up many times. The J gene is TRBJ1-1, the V gene TRBV5-8, with TRBD1 as a possible D gene (6 bases). Looked up from germline, CDR1 is SGHTS and CDR2 is YDEGEE. This CDR3 is 14 amino acids long. Trimming stripped 6 bases from V and 1 base from J, with 13 bases between. The CDR3 reads CASIRGGWNTEAFF. For the CDR3, the DNA is TGTGCCAGCATCCGAGGGGGTTGGAACACTGAAGCTTTCTTT.

This rearrangement joins TRBV6-5 to TRBJ1-3, with unresolved D. The ends were cut back, 2 bases at V and 0 bases at J, with 11 bases in the middle. The CDR3 is made up of 16 amino acids. The germline CDR1 and CDR2 sequences are MNHEY and SVGAGI. CDR3 coding DNA: TGTGCCAGCAGTTACGGCACGACTTTCTCTGGAAACACCATATATTTT. It is translated as CASSYGTTFSGNTIYF.